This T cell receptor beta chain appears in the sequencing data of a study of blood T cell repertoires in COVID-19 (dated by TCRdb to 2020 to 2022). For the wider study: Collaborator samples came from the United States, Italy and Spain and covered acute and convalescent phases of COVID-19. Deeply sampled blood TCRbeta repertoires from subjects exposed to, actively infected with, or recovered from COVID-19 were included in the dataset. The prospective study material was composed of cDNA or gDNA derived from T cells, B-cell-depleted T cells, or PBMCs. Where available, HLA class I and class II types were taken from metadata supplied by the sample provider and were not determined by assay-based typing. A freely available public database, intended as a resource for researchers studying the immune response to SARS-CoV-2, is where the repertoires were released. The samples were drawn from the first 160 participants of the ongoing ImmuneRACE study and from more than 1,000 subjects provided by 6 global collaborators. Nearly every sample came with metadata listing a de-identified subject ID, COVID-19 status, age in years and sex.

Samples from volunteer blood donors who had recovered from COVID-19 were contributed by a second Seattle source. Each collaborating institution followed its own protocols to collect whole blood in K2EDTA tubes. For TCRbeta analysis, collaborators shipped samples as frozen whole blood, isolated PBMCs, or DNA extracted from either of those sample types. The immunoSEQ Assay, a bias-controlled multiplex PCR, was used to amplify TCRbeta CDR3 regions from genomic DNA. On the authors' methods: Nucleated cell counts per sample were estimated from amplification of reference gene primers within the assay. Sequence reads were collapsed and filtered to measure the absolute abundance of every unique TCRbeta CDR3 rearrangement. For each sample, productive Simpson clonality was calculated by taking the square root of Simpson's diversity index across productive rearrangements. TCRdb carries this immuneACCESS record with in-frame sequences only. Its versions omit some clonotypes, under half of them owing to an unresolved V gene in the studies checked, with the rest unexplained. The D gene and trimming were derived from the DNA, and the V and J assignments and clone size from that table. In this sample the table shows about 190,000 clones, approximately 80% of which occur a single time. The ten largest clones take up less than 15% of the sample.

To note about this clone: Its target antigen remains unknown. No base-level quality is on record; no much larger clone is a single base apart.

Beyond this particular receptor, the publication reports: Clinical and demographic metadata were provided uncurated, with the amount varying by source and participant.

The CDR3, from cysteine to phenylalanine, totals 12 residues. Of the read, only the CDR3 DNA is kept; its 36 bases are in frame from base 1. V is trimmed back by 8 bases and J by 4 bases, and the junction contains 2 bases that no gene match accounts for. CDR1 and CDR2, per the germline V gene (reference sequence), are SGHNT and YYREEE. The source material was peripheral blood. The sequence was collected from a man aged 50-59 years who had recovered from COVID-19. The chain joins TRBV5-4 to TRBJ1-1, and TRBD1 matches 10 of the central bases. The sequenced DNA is TGTGCCAGTGGACAGGGGGGCACTGAAGCTTTCTTT. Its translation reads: CASGQGGTEAFF. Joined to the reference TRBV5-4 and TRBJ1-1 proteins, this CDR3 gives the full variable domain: ETGVTQSPTHLIKTRGQQVTLRCSSQSGHNTVSWYQQALGQGPQFIFQYYREEENGRGNFPPRFSGLQFPNYSSELNVNALELDDSALYLCASGQGGTEAFFGQGTRLTVV.